Sequencing of this T cell receptor beta chain was carried out in a study of blood T cell repertoires in COVID-19. In the study overall: Some COVID-19 samples were acute and others convalescent; all came from the United States, Italy and Spain. T cells, B-cell-depleted T cells, or PBMCs provided the cDNA or gDNA that served as material.

TCRdb's table, derived via immunoSEQ multiplex PCR, lists solely in-frame clones and lacks some. The sample lists 150,000 to 200,000 clones; over 75% were seen once. Those who participated ranged in age from about 18 to 89 years and resided in approximately 23 US areas. The CDR3 is made up of 13 amino acids. V dropped 3 bases and J dropped 4 bases, with 8 bases sitting between them. The V gene's germline CDR1 is KGHSH and CDR2 LQKENI. The sample consisted of PBMCs or T cells enriched from blood (not recorded which). The J gene is TRBJ2-3, the V gene TRBV18, with a tentative D call TRBD2 (5 bases). This clonotype originated in a woman aged 18 to 35 who had recovered from COVID-19. Here the CDR3 DNA reads TGTGCCAGCTCACCTCGTAGCGCAGATACGCAGTATTTT. Translating it yields CASSPRSADTQYF. The full variable domain, rest sourced from reference TRBV18 and TRBJ2-3, is NAGVMQNPRHLVRRRGQEARLRCSPMKGHSHVYWYRQLPEEGLKFMVYLQKENIIDESGMPKERFSAEFPKEGPSILRIQQVVRGDSAAYFCASSPRSADTQYFGPGTRLTVL.